The clone carrying this T cell receptor (beta chain) was observed once. Its cognate antigen is unknown. In germline, CDR1 is WSHSY, CDR2 SAAADI. The V gene end was trimmed by 5 bases and the J gene end by 2 bases; junction bases not matched to a gene: 9. CDR3 size: 17 residues. The sequenced template was RNA, covering the TCR beta CDR3 region. Investigators did first-round RT-PCR with HTBI primers, then second-round multiplex PCR. TCRdb re-analysed the multiplex PCR reads in MiXCR, keeping a single row per CDR3 protein. The sample lists over a million distinct CDR3 sequences, about 36% occurring once. The data were obtained in a study of Graves' ophthalmopathy and Graves' hyperthyroidism. Overall study findings and caveats: A model built from 13 signatures distinguished ophthalmopathy from stable hyperthyroidism with about 86% sensitivity and 81.08% specificity.

This sequence originates from an adult man with Graves' hyperthyroidism. The sample comprised peripheral blood or thyroid tissue (not recorded which). The chain uses TRBV10-2 and TRBJ2-5; TRBD2 matches 12 bases. The CDR3 sequence: CASSLRLAGDWQETQYF. In nucleotides, the CDR3 is TGCGCCAGCAGTTTGAGACTAGCGGGGGACTGGCAAGAGACCCAGTACTTC.